This passage covers 29 T cell receptor beta chains from one sample sequenced in a study of vaccination and CD4 T cells after COVID-19. The assay that was used to sequence DNA from cultured CD4+ T cells was the Oncomine TCR Beta short-read assay. TCRdb redid the calling of the PCR reads with MiXCR, one entry per CDR3 protein. Among more than 10,000 distinct CDR3 sequences listed, around half were seen once. The treatment was: roughly ten-day PBMC culture with coronavirus spike peptide pools or control peptides (ViraFEST assay). No antigen has been identified for these receptors. Sequencing input: CD4+ T cells from blood, cultured in vitro. The receptor set was obtained from a human donor who had recovered from COVID-19.

A single count supports this clonotype. The chain is built from TRBV5-1 and TRBJ2-5; no clear D gene. Deletions cut 0 bases from V and 0 bases from J, with 9 bases between. This CDR3 region has 15 residues. Germline CDR1 reads SGHRS; CDR2 reads YFSETQ. The CDR3: CASSLAGSHQETQYF. The CDR3 bases are TGCGCCAGCAGCTTGGCGGGCAGTCACCAAGAGACCCAGTACTTC.

This clonotype appeared once. The chain uses TRBV6-5 and TRBJ1-2; 8 bases align to TRBD1. Germline trimming cut 4 bases from V and 8 bases from J; bases unmatched to any gene: 9. The length of the CDR3 is 14 residues. Germline CDR1 reads MNHEY; CDR2 reads SVGAGI. The CDR3 is CASSSMDRDRGYTF. The CDR3 DNA reads as TGTGCCAGCAGTTCCATGGACAGGGATAGAGGCTACACCTTC.

The chain couples TRBV29-1 to TRBJ1-1; D is ambiguous. CDR3 length equals 13 residues. V was cut by 3 bases and J by 0 bases, with 8 bases left in between. Germline V CDR1 and CDR2: SQVTM, ANQGSEA. The CDR3 region is CSVEGLLNTEAFF. For the CDR3, the DNA is TGCAGCGTTGAGGGGTTACTGAACACTGAAGCTTTCTTT.

The chain is built from TRBV20-1 and TRBJ1-1; TRBD1 is a possible D gene (5 bases). CDR1 and CDR2 (germline): DFQATT, SNEGSKA (reference sequence). The CDR3 is made up of 13 amino acids. Trimming cost V 4 bases and J 11 bases, with 20 bases left between them. Here the CDR3 reads CSANKGTAVEAFF. The CDR3 bases are TGCAGTGCTAACAAAGGGACTGCCGTGGAGGCTTTCTTT.

V gene TRBV27 combines with J gene TRBJ2-5; possible D gene TRBD1, 6 bases. The germline V gene encodes CDR1 MNHEY and CDR2 SMNVEV (reference sequence). Trimming took 6 bases from V and 10 from J, leaving 24 bases between them. The CDR3 length is 15 residues. The CDR3 protein is CASRPNRVSVEGQYF. CDR3 DNA: TGTGCCAGCAGACCCAACAGGGTTTCGGTAGAGGGCCAGTACTTC.

J is TRBJ2-4 and V is TRBV20-1; 10 bases are a match to TRBD1. The CDR3 runs 16 residues. CDR1 is DFQATT and CDR2 is SNEGSKA in the germline V gene (reference sequence). V lost 0 bases to trimming and J lost 5 bases; unmatched junction nucleotides: 7. CDR3 in DNA: TGCAGTGCTAGAGATCTCGGGACAGGGGAAGAAAACATTCAGTACTTC. Translation: CSARDLGTGEENIQYF.

The chain couples TRBV30 to TRBJ1-1; D perhaps matches TRBD1 (5 bases). With 5 bases removed from V and 3 bases from J, the gap between germline ends came to 16 bases. This CDR3 region has 14 residues. Germline-derived CDR1 and CDR2 are GTSNPN and SVGIG (reference sequence). As DNA, the CDR3 is TGTGCCTGGGGGGCGGGGCGAGCGGACACTGAAGCTTTCTTT. Its protein product is CAWGAGRADTEAFF.

CDR3 sequence: CSARDSRGADTQYF. The CDR3 DNA sequence: TGCAGTGCTAGAGATTCCAGGGGCGCAGATACGCAGTATTTT. The J gene is TRBJ2-3, the V gene TRBV20-1; D possibly corresponds to TRBD1 (6 bases). The germline V gene encodes CDR1 DFQATT and CDR2 SNEGSKA (reference sequence). This CDR3 is built from 14 residues. The V and J ends lost 0 bases and 4 bases respectively, with 11 bases between them.

This clonotype has more than one count but fewer than ten. The chain joins TRBV15 to TRBJ1-1; 7 bases map to TRBD1. CDR3 size: 14 residues. Trimming cost V 1 base and J 11 bases; bases outside gene matches: 10. Germline V gene sequence: CDR1 LNHNV, CDR2 YYDKDF (reference sequence). CDR3 DNA: TGTGCCACCAGCAGAGTTGGGGACAGTTCGATCGCTTTCTTT. Amino acids: CATSRVGDSSIAFF.

In nucleotides, the CDR3 is TGCGCCAGCAGCCTTATAGGGAGTACAGATACGCAGTATTTT. Its translation is CASSLIGSTDTQYF. The chain employs TRBV4-1 and TRBJ2-3; tentative D call: TRBD2 (5 bases). The CDR3 runs to 14 residues. From germline, CDR1 is MGHRA and CDR2 YSYEKL. The V and J ends lost 4 bases and 3 bases respectively, with 11 bases between them.

V usage is TRBV18 and J usage is TRBJ1-3; D is unclear. Germline values: CDR1 KGHSH, CDR2 LQKENI. This CDR3 has 13 residues. V gave up 4 bases and J gave up 2 bases, with 6 bases separating them. CDR3 nucleotides: TGTGCCAGCTCACTAGCCCCTGGAAACACCATATATTTT. This translates into CASSLAPGNTIYF.

This clonotype was seen only a few times. The chain carries TRBV18 and TRBJ2-1, with D tentatively TRBD2 (7 bases). The CDR3 is 16 amino acids. Germline CDR1 KGHSH, CDR2 LQKENI. Trimming shortened V by 2 bases and J by 5 bases, and 16 bases separated the two germline ends. CDR3 region: CASSPMNLRGHNEQFF. The CDR3 DNA sequence: TGTGCCAGCTCACCAATGAATTTGCGGGGGCACAATGAGCAGTTCTTC.

This clonotype was seen a handful of times. This chain links TRBV7-8 with TRBJ1-5; TRBD1 matches 7 bases. V lost 5 bases, J lost 7 bases, and 5 bases stayed unmatched. CDR3 length equals 13 residues. Germline CDR1 is SGHVS and CDR2 is FQNEAQ. The CDR3 DNA follows: TGTGCCAGCAGCCCAGCAGGGGGACAGCCCCAGCATTTT. This sequence encodes CASSPAGGQPQHF.

The chain's CDR3 is CASSGDPNTEAFF. The CDR3, as DNA: TGTGCCAGCTCCGGAGACCCAAACACTGAAGCTTTCTTT. This chain connects TRBV18 to TRBJ1-1; D is unresolved. Trimming pared 6 bases from V and 2 bases from J, leaving 10 bases between. The CDR3 consists of 13 residues. Germline V gene sequence: CDR1 KGHSH, CDR2 LQKENI.

As concerns this clonotype: The junction departs from the called germline gene at one end, perhaps through a read error. The rearrangement links TRBV7-6 to TRBJ2-1; D not certain. Per germline, CDR1 SGHVS and CDR2 FNYEAQ. This CDR3 spans 15 amino acids. The CDR3 DNA reads as TGTGCTAGCAGCCTTGGAGCCGCCTCCTACAATGAGCAGTTCTTC. Amino acids: CASSLGAASYNEQFF.

The chain combines TRBV19 with TRBJ1-5; TRBD1 is a possible D gene (6 bases). The CDR3 sequence is 15 residues long. The V gene's germline CDR1 is LNHDA and CDR2 SQIVND (reference sequence). The germline V and J ends were trimmed by 2 bases and 6 bases, with 14 bases remaining between them. The CDR3 sequence: CASSISDSAAQPQHF. The CDR3 coding sequence is TGTGCCAGTAGTATATCGGACAGCGCGGCTCAGCCCCAGCATTTT.

The V gene is TRBV29-1, the J gene TRBJ1-1; tentatively, D is TRBD1 (6 bases). Per germline, CDR1 SQVTM and CDR2 ANQGSEA. The CDR3 loop spans 12 amino acids. Trimming shortened V by 7 bases and J by 1 base, and 10 bases separated the two germline ends. The CDR3 region is CSASQGNTEAFF. The CDR3 nucleotides read TGCAGCGCATCACAGGGGAACACTGAAGCTTTCTTT.

The rearrangement uses TRBV27 and TRBJ1-6; D call uncertain. The V end lost 2 bases, the J end lost 6 bases, and 11 bases lay between the germline ends. Germline V gene data show CDR1 as MNHEY and CDR2 as SMNVEV (reference sequence). CDR3 length: 15 residues. The CDR3 DNA reads as TGTGCCAGCAGTTTAGCGGCGCGTTTTAATTCACCCCTCCACTTT. This translates into CASSLAARFNSPLHF.

The chain combines TRBV20-1 with TRBJ1-6; a possible D gene is TRBD1 (6 bases). From germline, CDR1 is DFQATT and CDR2 SNEGSKA (reference sequence). There are 15 residues in the CDR3. V was pared by 6 bases and J by 10 bases, with 22 bases between. The CDR3 region has the DNA TGCAGTGCCCTACATGAAACAGGGCTCGGCTCACCCCTCCACTTT. It encodes CSALHETGLGSPLHF.

The CDR3 nucleotides are TGTGCCAGCAGCTCGCCCGGGACAGCCCTATTAGAGACCCAGTACTTC. Residues: CASSSPGTALLETQYF. The rearrangement links TRBV7-9 to TRBJ2-5; 7 positions agree with TRBD1. The junction had 12 bases not matched to a gene; V was cut back by 4 bases and J by 4 bases. Germline values: CDR1 SEHNR, CDR2 FQNEAQ (reference sequence). The CDR3 loop spans 16 amino acids. The complete variable domain, with remaining parts taken from reference TRBV7-9 and TRBJ2-5, reads DTGVSQNPRHKITKRGQNVTFRCDPISEHNRLYWYRQTLGQGPEFLTYFQNEAQLEKSRLLSDRFSAERPKGSFSTLEIQRTEQGDSAMYLCASSSPGTALLETQYFGPGTRLLVL.

The V call is TRBV10-3, the J call TRBJ1-2; D remains unclear. V lost 0 bases and J lost 8, with 13 bases in between. The CDR3 spans 14 residues. CDR1 is ENHRY, CDR2 SYGVKD, per germline. This CDR3 reads CAISESQDERGYTF. Written as DNA, the CDR3 is TGTGCCATCAGTGAGTCCCAGGACGAGCGGGGCTACACCTTC.

The genes are TRBV24-1 and TRBJ2-5, with 8 positions matching TRBD2. Germline trimming cut 4 bases from V and 5 bases from J; bases unmatched to any gene: 8. CDR3 size: 15 residues. Germline V gene sequence: CDR1 KGHDR, CDR2 SFDVKD. The CDR3 reads CATSDPGLVVETQYF. DNA for the CDR3: TGTGCCACCAGTGACCCGGGACTAGTGGTGGAGACCCAGTACTTC.

The chain carries TRBV12-2 and TRBJ1-5; the tabulated D call, TRBD1, remains unverified against the DNA. TRBV12-2 is classified as a pseudogene. This CDR3 is 18 amino acids long. The CDR3 sequence is CASRLATGGTSSNQPQHF. The CDR3 DNA sequence: TGTGCAAGTCGCTTAGCGACTGGGGGGACCTCAAGCAATCAGCCCCAGCATTTT.

This chain connects TRBV7-8 to TRBJ2-6; 7 bases line up with TRBD1. V dropped 7 bases and J dropped 1; count of bases not matched to a gene: 4. The CDR3 extends over 15 amino acids. Germline V CDR1 and CDR2: SGHVS, FQNEAQ. The chain's CDR3 is CASIEGASGANVLTF. The CDR3 coding sequence is TGTGCCAGCATCGAGGGGGCGTCTGGGGCCAACGTCCTGACTTTC.

This rearrangement joins TRBV15 to TRBJ1-5, with 7 nucleotides matching TRBD1. The V gene's germline CDR1 is LNHNV and CDR2 YYDKDF (reference sequence). V was clipped by 6 bases and J by 0 bases; unmatched bases: 8. The CDR3 spans 16 residues. Here the CDR3 reads CATRQGSLYSNQPQHF. The CDR3 region has the DNA TGTGCCACCAGACAGGGGTCATTATATAGCAATCAGCCCCAGCATTTT.

The chain combines TRBV20-1 with TRBJ1-1; D is unclear. The CDR3 is 17 amino acids. Looked up from germline, CDR1 is DFQATT and CDR2 is SNEGSKA (reference sequence). V was shortened by 6 bases and J by 0 bases, with 23 bases between the two germline ends. The CDR3 nucleotides are TGCAGTGCCGATCCTGCGGCCCGGGGAATTGTGAACACTGAAGCTTTCTTT. This codes for CSADPAARGIVNTEAFF.

This sequence joins TRBV24-1 and TRBJ2-7; 8 nucleotides line up with TRBD1. The CDR3 extends over 15 amino acids. CDR1 and CDR2 from the germline V gene are KGHDR and SFDVKD. Trimming at V came to 4 bases and at J to 5 bases, leaving 9 bases not matched to a gene. As DNA, the CDR3 is TGTGCCACCAGTGACCCGGCGGCAGGGGGCCACGAGCAGTACTTC. It encodes CATSDPAAGGHEQYF.

CDR3 region: CASNASGQDGYTF. CDR3 nucleotides: TGTGCCAGCAACGCCAGCGGGCAGGATGGCTACACCTTC. The rearrangement joins TRBV6-4 to TRBJ1-2; unclear D gene. V gave up 7 bases and J gave up 6 bases, with 15 bases separating them. The germline CDR1 and CDR2 sequences are MRHNA and SNTAGT. The CDR3 contains 13 residues.

V is TRBV20-1 and J is TRBJ2-1, with TRBD2 matching 9 bases. CDR3 length equals 15 residues. Germline trimming cut 1 base from V and 5 bases from J; bases unmatched to any gene: 6. CDR1 is DFQATT and CDR2 is SNEGSKA in the germline V gene (reference sequence). The CDR3 here is CSARGEAGGDNEQFF. The CDR3 bases are TGCAGTGCTAGAGGGGAAGCGGGAGGTGACAATGAGCAGTTCTTC.